The TCR beta chain described here comes from a study of a mutant IDH1 vaccine in newly diagnosed glioma. Data came from immunoSEQ multiplex PCR; TCRdb stores just in-frame clones and leaves some out. The table shows 40,000 to 45,000 clones, with approximately 72% occurring only once. As regards this clone: Its antigen is unknown.

Time point defined: week 23, last vaccination. The study gave 300 ug of mutant IDH1 20-mer peptide per vaccine dose, with topical imiquimod. CDR3 length: 13 residues. CDR1 and CDR2 (germline): SQVTM, ANQGSEA. Trimming removed 6 bases from V and 2 bases from J, with 12 bases in between. The TCR comes from a man aged 50 to 60 with glioma. This material consisted of PBMCs, taken from a glioma patient whose treatment included an IDH1 peptide vaccine. The chain has TRBV29-1 and TRBJ2-3; maybe TRBD1 (5 bases). CDR3 nucleotide sequence: TGCAGCGTGGACACTCTGAACACAGATACGCAGTATTTT. As protein: CSVDTLNTDTQYF.